These T cell receptor beta chains were read from a single sample in a study of blood T cell repertoires in COVID-19. TCRdb's copy holds only in-frame clones and misses some; the assay was immunoSEQ multiplex PCR. The table records around 250,000 clones, almost 85% of them present only once. Source material: peripheral blood. The source of these receptors is a man over 45 with active or convalescent COVID-19. The CDR3 runs from the conserved cysteine through the conserved F or W. Not every row has a clone size; where given, it reads once, few, many or a size class.

>.|TRBJ2-7|TRBV6-5|14
CASRTSGRAKEQYF
>.|TRBJ1-1|TRBV30|15
CAWSLTRERNTEAFF
>.|TRBJ2-1|TRBV7-3|17
CASSPTGTMRAWNEQFF
>.|TRBJ2-1|TRBV18|16
CASSWGLADGTREQFF
>many|TRBJ2-2|TRBV18|13
CASSPGGLGELFF
>.|TRBJ2-7|TRBV4-1|14
CASSQESGSYEQYF
>.|TRBJ2-1|TRBV6-7|14
CASSVWTTHNEQFF
>few|TRBJ1-2|TRBV28|14
CASSLEQVNYGYTF
>once|TRBJ2-2|TRBV15|14
CATSSSQVGRELFF
>.|TRBJ2-1|TRBV7-9|13
CASSFRQVNEQFF
>.|TRBJ2-3|TRBV28|14
CASSLSQPGDTQYF
>.|TRBJ2-2|TRBV5-5|12
CASRKGAGELFF
>few|TRBJ2-7|TRBV28|15
CASSFRQRRVYEQYF
>.|TRBJ2-5|TRBV4-1|14
CASSQWRNQETQYF
>.|TRBJ2-7|TRBV6-6|11
CASRTVGEQYF
>few|TRBJ1-1|TRBV15|19
CATSRDMSWQGKPNTEAFF
>.|TRBJ1-4|TRBV6-5|14
CASSSTSWGEKLFF
>.|TRBJ2-3|TRBV5-1|13
CASSLFRTDTQYF
>.|TRBJ1-2|TRBV6-4|14
CASSDTGNSGGYTF
>once|TRBJ1-1|TRBV14|15
CASSQARGMNTEAFF
>.|TRBJ1-1|TRBV5-1|15
CASSLAPTKNTEAFF
>.|TRBJ2-5|TRBV28|13
CASTPPRGETQYF
>.|TRBJ1-2|TRBV5-1|14
CASSSPGQIYGYTF
>.|TRBJ2-7|TRBV3-1/TRBV3-2|15
CASSRLGTGVYEQYF
>.|TRBJ2-3|TRBV3-1/TRBV3-2|14
CASSHRGSTDTQYF
>.|TRBJ2-1|TRBV7-2|17
CASSLAQGSIPYNEQFF
>.|TRBJ2-1|TRBV24-1|18
CATSDLKPSAGGYNEQFF
>few|TRBJ1-4|TRBV18|16
CASSPQTGTGSEKLFF
>.|TRBJ2-7|TRBV4-1|17
CASSQGARGSGKNEQYF
>.|TRBJ1-2|TRBV7-9|13
CASSRGSVYGYTF
>few|TRBJ1-5|TRBV6-1|13
CASNELSNQPQHF
>.|TRBJ1-2|TRBV5-1|14
CASSTGQGDYGYTF
>.|TRBJ2-3|TRBV10-2|17
CASSELAGGPIGYTQYF
>.|TRBJ1-6|TRBV15|16
CATSRGMGTQNSPLHF
>.|TRBJ1-1|TRBV7-2|14
CASSLSRWNTEAFF
>.|TRBJ1-2|TRBV2|12
CASSGQGYGYTF
>.|TRBJ2-3|TRBV7-9|16
CASSRDGVKRTDTQYF
>.|TRBJ1-3|TRBV28|14
CASCRLSSGNTIYF
>.|TRBJ1-1|TRBV7-6|15
CASSLQQGIGTEAFF
>.|TRBJ1-1|TRBV29-1|12
CSAAGTGTEAFF
>.|TRBJ1-2|TRBV29-1|13
CSVAEYRGYGYTF
>.|TRBJ2-3|TRBV29-1|13
CSVASGSTDTQYF
>.|TRBJ1-4|TRBV11-2|14
CASTPGDNYEKLFF
>.|TRBJ1-6|TRBV5-6|14
CASGGLGIDSPLHF
>.|TRBJ2-1|TRBV11-2|15
CASSLEASGRGEQFF
>.|TRBJ1-2|TRBV5-5|15
CASSPIGDRDYGYTF
>.|TRBJ2-7|TRBV19|15
CASKTVAGGDYEQYF
>.|TRBJ2-5|TRBV2|13
CATSGTSGETQYF